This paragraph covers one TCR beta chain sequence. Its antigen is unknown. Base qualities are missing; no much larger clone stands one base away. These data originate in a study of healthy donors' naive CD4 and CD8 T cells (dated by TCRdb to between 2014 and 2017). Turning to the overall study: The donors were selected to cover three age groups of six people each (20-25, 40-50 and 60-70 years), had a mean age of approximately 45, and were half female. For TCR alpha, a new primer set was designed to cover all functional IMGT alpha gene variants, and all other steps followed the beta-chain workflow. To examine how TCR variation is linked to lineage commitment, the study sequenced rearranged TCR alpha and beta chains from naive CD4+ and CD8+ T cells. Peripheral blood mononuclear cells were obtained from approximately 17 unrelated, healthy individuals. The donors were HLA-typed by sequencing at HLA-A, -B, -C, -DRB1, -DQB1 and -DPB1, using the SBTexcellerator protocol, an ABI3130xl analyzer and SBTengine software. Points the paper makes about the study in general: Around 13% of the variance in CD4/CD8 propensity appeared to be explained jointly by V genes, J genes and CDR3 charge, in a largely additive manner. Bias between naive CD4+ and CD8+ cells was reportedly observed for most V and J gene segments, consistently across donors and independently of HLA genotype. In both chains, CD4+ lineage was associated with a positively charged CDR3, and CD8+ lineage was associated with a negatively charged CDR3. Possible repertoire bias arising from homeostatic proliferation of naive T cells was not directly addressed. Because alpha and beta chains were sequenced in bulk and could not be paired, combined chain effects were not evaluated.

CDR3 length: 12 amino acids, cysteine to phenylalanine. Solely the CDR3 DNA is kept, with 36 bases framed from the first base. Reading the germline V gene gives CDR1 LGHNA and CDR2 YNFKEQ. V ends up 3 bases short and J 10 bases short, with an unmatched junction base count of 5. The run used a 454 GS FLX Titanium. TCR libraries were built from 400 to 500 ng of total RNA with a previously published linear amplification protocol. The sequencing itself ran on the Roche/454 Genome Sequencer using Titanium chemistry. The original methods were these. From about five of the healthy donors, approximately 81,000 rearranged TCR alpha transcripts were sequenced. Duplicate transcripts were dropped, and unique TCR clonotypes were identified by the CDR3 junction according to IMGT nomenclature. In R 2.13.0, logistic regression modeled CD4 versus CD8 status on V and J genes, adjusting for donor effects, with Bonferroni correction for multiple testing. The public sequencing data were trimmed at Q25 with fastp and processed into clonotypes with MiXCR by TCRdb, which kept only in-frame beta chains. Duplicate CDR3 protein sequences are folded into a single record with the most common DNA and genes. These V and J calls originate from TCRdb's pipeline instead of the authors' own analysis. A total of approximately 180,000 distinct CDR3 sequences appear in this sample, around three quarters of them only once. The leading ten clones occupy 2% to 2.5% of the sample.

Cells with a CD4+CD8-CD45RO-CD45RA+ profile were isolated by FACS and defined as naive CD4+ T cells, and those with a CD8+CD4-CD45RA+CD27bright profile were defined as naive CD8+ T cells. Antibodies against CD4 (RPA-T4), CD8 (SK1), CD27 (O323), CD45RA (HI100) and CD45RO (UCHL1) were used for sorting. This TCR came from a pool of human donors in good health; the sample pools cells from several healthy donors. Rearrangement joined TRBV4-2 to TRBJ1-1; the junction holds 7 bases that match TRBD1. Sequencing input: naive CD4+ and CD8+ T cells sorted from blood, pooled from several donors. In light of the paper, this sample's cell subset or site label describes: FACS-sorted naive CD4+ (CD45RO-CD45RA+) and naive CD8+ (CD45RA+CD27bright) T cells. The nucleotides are TGTGCCAGCAGCCAGAAGACAGGGAGAGCTTTCTTT. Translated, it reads CASSQKTGRAFF.